Listed here are 28 T cell receptor beta chains from one sample, sequenced in a study of blood T cell repertoires in COVID-19. Profiling relied on immunoSEQ multiplex PCR, and the TCRdb table lists in-frame clones only, not all of them. The sample yields about 320,000 clones, around 90% seen once. What was sequenced was PBMCs or T cells enriched from blood (not recorded which). Receptors were obtained from a woman in her twenties or thirties who had recovered from COVID-19.

This clone appeared a single time. This chain connects TRBV11-1 to TRBJ2-7, with TRBD1 matching over 10 bases. The CDR3 loop spans 15 amino acids. V lost 5 bases to trimming and J lost 6 bases; unmatched junction nucleotides: 10. Germline V gene lookup returns CDR1 SGHAT and CDR2 FQDESV (reference sequence). The CDR3 DNA reads as TGTGCCAGCAGCCGTCCGGGACAGGGGAACTCCGAGCAGTACTTC. It yields the protein CASSRPGQGNSEQYF.

The chain recombines TRBV20-1 with TRBJ2-2; D is undetermined. CDR1 is DFQATT and CDR2 is SNEGSKA in the germline V gene (reference sequence). The V end lost 3 bases, the J end lost 0 bases, and 11 bases lay between the germline ends. The CDR3 is 15 residues long. The CDR3 loop reads CSASRGFANTGELFF. Here the CDR3 DNA reads TGCAGTGCTAGTCGTGGCTTCGCGAACACCGGGGAGCTGTTTTTT.

The chain has TRBV6-2 or TRBV6-3 and TRBJ2-7, with 7 bases matching TRBD2. CDR3 length: 14 amino acids. Germline V gives CDR1 MNHEY, CDR2 SVGEGT. Trimming took 3 bases from V and 2 from J; bases not matched to a gene: 4. The CDR3 DNA reads TGTGCCAGCAGTTATGGTGGGGGGGCCTACGAGCAGTACTTC. Translated, it gives CASSYGGGAYEQYF.

The count of this clone is one. This chain uses TRBV30 with TRBJ1-2, with 7 bases identical to TRBD1. Germline V lookup: CDR1 GTSNPN, CDR2 SVGIG (reference sequence). V lost 5 bases to trimming and J lost 4 bases; unmatched junction nucleotides: 7. The CDR3 totals 13 residues. Written as DNA, the CDR3 is TGTGCCTGGGGACGGACAGGTCTCTATGGCTACACCTTC. Protein product: CAWGRTGLYGYTF.

The rearrangement joins TRBV20-1 to TRBJ2-5, with D possibly TRBD1 on 6 matching bases. The CDR3 runs to 13 residues. The V end was cut by 3 bases, the J end by 5 bases, with 13 bases between. CDR1 is DFQATT and CDR2 is SNEGSKA in the germline V gene (reference sequence). The CDR3 region is CSASAGAGETQYF. CDR3 sequence (DNA): TGCAGTGCTAGTGCAGGGGCAGGGGAGACCCAGTACTTC.

This chain joins TRBV7-2 and TRBJ1-2, with 7 bases lining up with TRBD1. The V gene end was trimmed by 4 bases and the J gene end by 4 bases; junction bases not matched to a gene: 6. The CDR3 spans 14 residues. Germline CDR1 and CDR2: SGHTA and FQGNSA. The CDR3 nucleotides read TGTGCCAGCAGCTCCCCGGCAGGGGGCTATGGCTACACCTTC. The encoded protein is CASSSPAGGYGYTF. The full variable domain, rest sourced from reference TRBV7-2 and TRBJ1-2, is GAGVSQSPSNKVTEKGKDVELRCDPISGHTALYWYRQSLGQGLEFLIYFQGNSAPDKSGLPSDRFSAERTGGSVSTLTIQRTQQEDSAVYLCASSSPAGGYGYTFGSGTRLTVV.

V gene TRBV20-1 combines with J gene TRBJ1-1; the D gene is possibly TRBD1 (6 bases). In germline, CDR1 is DFQATT, CDR2 SNEGSKA (reference sequence). V dropped 3 bases and J dropped 10 bases, with 15 bases sitting between them. The CDR3 is 12 amino acids. CDR3 DNA sequence: TGCAGTGCTAGTCCCACAGGGAGAAGAGCTTTCTTT. It encodes CSASPTGRRAFF.

CDR3 sequence: CASSPGQGISAGNTIYF. In nucleotides, the CDR3 is TGTGCCAGCAGCCCGGGACAGGGGATCTCTGCTGGAAACACCATATATTTT. J is TRBJ1-3 and V is TRBV7-9, with 10 bases fitting TRBD1. The CDR3 sequence is 17 residues long. CDR1 is SEHNR and CDR2 is FQNEAQ in the germline V gene (reference sequence). Germline trimming cut 5 bases from V and 2 bases from J; bases unmatched to any gene: 9.

V and J are TRBV6-5 and TRBJ2-7; possibly TRBD1 for D (6 bases). The germline V gene has CDR1 MNHEY and CDR2 SVGAGI. The CDR3 covers 13 residues. V was clipped by 10 bases and J by 13 bases, with 26 bases between them. CDR3 in DNA: TGTGCCACTACACAGGGCCCTCTTCCCACTACTTACTTC. Translated: CATTQGPLPTTYF.

The chain has TRBV15 and TRBJ1-2; 8 bases agree with TRBD1. The V segment lost 5 bases and the J segment 3 bases; nucleotides outside the gene matches: 11. The CDR3 spans 16 residues. CDR1 LNHNV and CDR2 YYDKDF come from the germline V gene (reference sequence). This CDR3 is CATSAFLPGGDYGYTF. For the CDR3, the DNA is TGTGCCACCAGCGCTTTCCTACCAGGGGGCGACTATGGCTACACCTTC.

V is TRBV19 and J is TRBJ2-3; no clear D gene. The CDR3 sequence is 16 residues long. Per the germline V gene, CDR1 is LNHDA and CDR2 is SQIVND (reference sequence). The V end was cut by 7 bases, the J end by 0 bases, with 17 bases between. This CDR3 reads CASTPGRHTSTDTQYF. CDR3 nucleotide sequence: TGTGCCAGTACCCCAGGTCGGCACACTAGCACAGATACGCAGTATTTT. Based on the CDR3 plus reference TRBV19 and TRBJ2-3, the full variable domain is DGGITQSPKYLFRKEGQNVTLSCEQNLNHDAMYWYRQDPGQGLRLIYYSQIVNDFQKGDIAEGYSVSREKKESFPLTVTSAQKNPTAFYLCASTPGRHTSTDTQYFGPGTRLTVL.

This clone has just one count. The chain recombines TRBV9 with TRBJ1-2, with a tentative D call TRBD1 (5 bases). Trimming took off 4 bases at V and 7 bases at J, with 14 bases between the two ends. Germline V gene data show CDR1 as SGDLS and CDR2 as YYNGEE. The CDR3 spans 13 residues. The CDR3: CASSPPDTSGYTF. The CDR3, as DNA: TGTGCCAGCAGCCCTCCGGACACCTCTGGCTACACCTTC.

In its sample, this clone was seen once. This chain joins TRBV7-6 and TRBJ1-2, with no clear D. This CDR3 contains 14 residues. Germline-derived CDR1 and CDR2 are SGHVS and FNYEAQ. V dropped 0 bases and J dropped 6 bases, with 11 bases sitting between them. Here the CDR3 DNA reads TGTGCCAGCAGCTTAGCGGAGGGAACTAATGGCTACACCTTC. This sequence encodes CASSLAEGTNGYTF.

This chain uses TRBV2 with TRBJ2-2; 8 bases are a match to TRBD2. Unmatched junction bases numbered 4, after V lost 6 bases and J lost 1 base. Germline V CDR1 and CDR2: SNHLY, FYNNEI. The CDR3 has 15 amino acids. The CDR3 loop is CASSSLAGNTGELFF. CDR3 in DNA: TGTGCCAGCAGCTCGCTAGCGGGGAACACCGGGGAGCTGTTTTTT.

This chain joins TRBV7-2 and TRBJ1-4; TRBD1 aligns across 7 bases. J lost 5 bases, V lost 5 bases, and 8 bases had no gene match. In germline, CDR1 is SGHTA, CDR2 FQGNSA. This CDR3 region has 15 residues. The CDR3 loop is CASSPWGQSNEKLFF. As DNA, the CDR3 is TGTGCCAGCAGCCCATGGGGACAGTCGAATGAAAAACTGTTTTTT. The variable domain in full, with the rest retrieved from reference TRBV7-2 and TRBJ1-4, is GAGVSQSPSNKVTEKGKDVELRCDPISGHTALYWYRQSLGQGLEFLIYFQGNSAPDKSGLPSDRFSAERTGGSVSTLTIQRTQQEDSAVYLCASSPWGQSNEKLFFGSGTQLSVL.

This clone was detected once. The chain joins TRBV6-2 or TRBV6-3 to TRBJ1-1; D is perhaps TRBD1 (6 bases). The CDR3 is made up of 14 amino acids. The V gene lost 5 bases and the J gene lost 7 bases, with 17 bases spanning the gap. CDR1 is MNHEY and CDR2 is SVGEGT in the germline V gene. The CDR3 loop is CASSAPGHGYEAFF. CDR3 DNA sequence: TGTGCCAGCAGTGCACCGGGACACGGCTATGAAGCTTTCTTT.

The chain carries TRBV5-6 and TRBJ1-1, with TRBD1 matching 7 bases. Germline assignment: CDR1 SGHDT and CDR2 YYEEEE. CDR3 size: 12 residues. V lost 7 bases and J lost 8; bases outside the gene matches: 8. The CDR3 here is CASQRDRVEAFF. The CDR3 bases are TGTGCCAGCCAAAGAGACAGGGTAGAAGCTTTCTTT.

The chain joins TRBV3-1 (or the pseudogene TRBV3-2) to TRBJ1-5, with D uncertain. The CDR3 loop spans 14 amino acids. CDR1 and CDR2 from the germline V gene are LGHDT and YNNKEL (reference sequence). The germline V and J ends were trimmed by 1 base and 5 bases, with 9 bases remaining between them. The CDR3 is CASSQVRSDQPQHF. CDR3 coding DNA: TGTGCCAGCAGCCAAGTCCGGAGCGATCAGCCCCAGCATTTT.

The V call is TRBV9, the J call TRBJ2-3; 7 bases align to TRBD2. The CDR3 has 18 amino acids. The germline CDR1 and CDR2 sequences are SGDLS and YYNGEE. V shed 0 bases and J 3 bases; nucleotides not matched to a gene: 13. CDR3 coding DNA: TGTGCCAGCAGCGTAGTCTTACCTAGCGGTCCTGGAACAGATACGCAGTATTTT. It is translated as CASSVVLPSGPGTDTQYF.

The J gene is TRBJ1-1, the V gene TRBV24-1, with unresolved D. V dropped 9 bases and J dropped 11 bases, with 12 bases sitting between them. Germline assignment: CDR1 KGHDR and CDR2 SFDVKD. The CDR3 extends over 10 amino acids. CDR3 in DNA: TGTGCCACCGGGAGCAGAGTGGCTTTCTTT. This codes for CATGSRVAFF.

The chain employs TRBV18 and TRBJ1-2; 7 bases are shared with TRBD1. The V and J ends lost 6 bases and 4 bases, in that order; junction bases with no gene match: 11. The CDR3 runs to 15 residues. The germline V gene has CDR1 KGHSH and CDR2 LQKENI. CDR3 sequence (DNA): TGTGCCAGCTCGCCCCTCTCCAGACAGGGCTATGGCTACACCTTC. Encoded protein: CASSPLSRQGYGYTF.

V gene TRBV5-1 combines with J gene TRBJ1-6; the D is unclear. V lost 3 bases to trimming and J lost 9 bases, with 16 bases between them. CDR3 length equals 15 residues. Germline CDR1 and CDR2: SGHRS and YFSETQ. In DNA form, the CDR3 reads TGCGCCAGCAGCTACCGGACCCCTGGAGGTTCACCCCTCCACTTT. Translating gives CASSYRTPGGSPLHF.

This rearrangement joins TRBV19 to TRBJ2-2; 10 positions agree with TRBD2. Unmatched junction bases numbered 6, after V lost 5 bases and J lost 6 bases. From germline, CDR1 is LNHDA and CDR2 SQIVND (reference sequence). The CDR3 runs 15 residues. This CDR3 reads CASSPVAGGPGELFF. CDR3 sequence (DNA): TGTGCCAGTAGTCCGGTAGCGGGGGGTCCCGGGGAGCTGTTTTTT.

The genes are TRBV27 and TRBJ1-2; 10 bases agree with TRBD1. The CDR3 is 14 amino acids. Looked up from germline, CDR1 is MNHEY and CDR2 is SMNVEV (reference sequence). J gave up 5 bases and V 6 bases, and 6 bases lay outside the gene matches. The CDR3 nucleotides read TGTGCCAGCAGGACAGGGGGCCCCAGGTATGGCTACACCTTC. Encoded protein: CASRTGGPRYGYTF.

V and J are TRBV5-6 and TRBJ1-4; TRBD1 matches at 7 bases. The V gene end was trimmed by 3 bases and the J gene end by 2 bases; junction bases not matched to a gene: 16. This CDR3 contains 19 residues. Per the germline V gene, CDR1 is SGHDT and CDR2 is YYEEEE. The DNA of the CDR3 is TGTGCCAGCAGCTGGCGCCGGGGACAGACCCGGGGGACTAATGAAAAACTGTTTTTT. This codes for CASSWRRGQTRGTNEKLFF.

The CDR3 sequence: CASRSRQAKNNQPQHF. The CDR3, as DNA: TGTGCCAGTAGATCCCGACAGGCGAAAAACAATCAGCCCCAGCATTTT. The genes are TRBV19 and TRBJ1-5, with a possible D match to TRBD1 (6 bases). Trimming pared 6 bases from V and 3 bases from J, leaving 18 bases between. This CDR3 comprises 16 residues. Germline assignment: CDR1 LNHDA and CDR2 SQIVND (reference sequence).

The chain joins TRBV9 to TRBJ2-1, with D possibly being TRBD2 (6 bases). In germline, CDR1 is SGDLS, CDR2 YYNGEE. V was cut by 4 bases and J by 9 bases, with 20 bases left in between. The CDR3 is made up of 15 amino acids. CDR3 in amino acids: CASSYEWAGGGEQFF. CDR3 nucleotides: TGTGCCAGCAGCTACGAGTGGGCTGGGGGAGGTGAGCAGTTCTTC.

The chain recombines TRBV30 with TRBJ1-1; 8 nucleotides line up with TRBD1. This CDR3 comprises 13 residues. Germline assignment: CDR1 GTSNPN and CDR2 SVGIG (reference sequence). V dropped 8 bases and J dropped 6; count of bases not matched to a gene: 11. The CDR3 loop is CAGGRGQLSEAFF. The CDR3 DNA reads TGTGCCGGTGGCAGGGGGCAGTTATCTGAAGCTTTCTTT.